Shown below are 23 T cell receptor beta chains from a single sample sequenced in a study of early T cells in non-severe SARS-CoV-2 infection. Each CDR3 protein is one row after TCRdb ran MiXCR on the 5' RACE reads. The table lists roughly 120,000 distinct CDR3 sequences, approximately 15% of them singletons. Input material: whole blood. Every receptor here comes from an adult who was a healthcare worker with PCR-confirmed SARS-CoV-2 infection or an uninfected control (not recorded which).

This clonotype appeared a few times. The rearrangement uses TRBV12-3 or TRBV12-4 and TRBJ1-1; TRBD1 agrees at 7 bases. The trim removed 6 bases at V and 1 base at J, leaving 8 bases unmatched. CDR3 length equals 15 residues. The CDR3 DNA reads as TGTGCCAGCAGCTTACACGGGACAGCGAACACTGAAGCTTTCTTT. Protein product: CASSLHGTANTEAFF.

The rearrangement joins TRBV5-1 to TRBJ2-1; 10 bases fit TRBD2. The V gene end was trimmed by 3 bases and the J gene end by 6 bases; junction bases not matched to a gene: 6. This CDR3 spans 15 amino acids. In germline, CDR1 is SGHRS, CDR2 YFSETQ. CDR3 nucleotide sequence: TGCGCCAGCAGCTCTCCTAGCGGGGGCTTCAATGAGCAGTTCTTC. Amino acids: CASSSPSGGFNEQFF.

The chain is built from TRBV2 and TRBJ2-1; 8 bases agree with TRBD2. The CDR3 extends over 16 amino acids. Germline-derived CDR1 and CDR2 are SNHLY and FYNNEI. J was trimmed by 2 bases and V by 4 bases; bases with no gene match: 7. Here the CDR3 reads CASSGSGGPPYNEQFF. The DNA of the CDR3 is TGTGCCAGCAGTGGATCGGGGGGGCCCCCCTACAATGAGCAGTTCTTC.

This clonotype has only a few counts. This chain connects TRBV6-2 or TRBV6-3 to TRBJ2-4, with a tentative D call TRBD1 (6 bases). The CDR3 length is 15 residues. V lost 6 bases and J lost 9, with 21 bases in between. Germline V gives CDR1 MNHEY, CDR2 SVGEGT. CDR3 coding DNA: TGTGCCAGCAGCCAGACAGGACAGCCCGGAGGCATTCAGTACTTC. This gives the protein CASSQTGQPGGIQYF.

The V and J genes are TRBV10-3 and TRBJ2-7, with 8 bases aligning to TRBD2. Germline V lookup: CDR1 ENHRY, CDR2 SYGVKD. The CDR3 runs 14 residues. The DNA of the CDR3 is TGTGCAGCGAAGGAAGCGGGGGAGACCTACGAGCAGTACTTC. Translation: CAAKEAGETYEQYF.

This clonotype was detected ten times or more. V and J are TRBV3-1 and TRBJ2-5; D is perhaps TRBD2 (6 bases). CDR1 is LGHDT, CDR2 YNNKEL, per germline (reference sequence). Trimming removed 1 base from V and 6 bases from J, with 27 bases in between. The CDR3 totals 19 residues. Here the CDR3 reads CASSQVYSSAGRKLKTQYF. The CDR3 nucleotides are TGTGCCAGCAGCCAAGTCTATTCTTCTGCGGGACGGAAACTAAAGACCCAGTACTTC.

The rearrangement joins TRBV12-5 to TRBJ1-4; 8 nucleotides align to TRBD1. The ends lost 5 bases at V and 13 bases at J; junction bases unmatched: 9. The CDR3 spans 13 residues. In germline, CDR1 is LGHNT, CDR2 FRNRAP. CDR3 nucleotides: TGTGCTAGTGGTCCGGGGGACAGGCTAGGACTGTTTTTT. This sequence encodes CASGPGDRLGLFF. The full variable domain, completed using reference TRBV12-5 and TRBJ1-4, is DARVTQTPRHKVTEMGQEVTMRCQPILGHNTVFWYRQTMMQGLELLAYFRNRAPLDDSGMPKDRFSAEMPDATLATLKIQPSEPRDSAVYFCASGPGDRLGLFFGSGTQLSVL.

The rearrangement uses TRBV27 and TRBJ1-3; D is unclear. V dropped 5 bases and J dropped 4 bases, with 9 bases sitting between them. CDR1 and CDR2 from the germline V gene are MNHEY and SMNVEV (reference sequence). The CDR3 consists of 13 residues. The CDR3 loop reads CASSQQRGNTIYF. CDR3 nucleotides: TGTGCCAGCAGTCAGCAGAGGGGAAACACCATATATTTT.

Ten or more counts support this clonotype. The genes are TRBV7-8 and TRBJ2-1, with TRBD2 matching over 7 bases. V lost 5 bases and J lost 4; bases outside the gene matches: 11. Germline loops: CDR1 SGHVS, CDR2 FQNEAQ. The CDR3 spans 16 residues. In DNA form, the CDR3 reads TGTGCCAGCAGCCATTCGAGCGGGGTGGGGTACAATGAGCAGTTCTTC. It translates to CASSHSSGVGYNEQFF.

The chain recombines TRBV20-1 with TRBJ1-4; D uncertain. CDR3 size: 11 residues. CDR1 is DFQATT and CDR2 is SNEGSKA in the germline V gene (reference sequence). The CDR3 DNA reads TGCAGGAGAGATACCTACGAAAAACTGTTTTTT. Protein: CRRDTYEKLFF.

The table lists this clonotype with a few counts. V is TRBV11-2 and J is TRBJ2-3; D might be TRBD2 (5 bases). The germline CDR1 and CDR2 sequences are SGHAT and FQNNGV. Trimming stripped 1 base from V and 5 bases from J, with 13 bases between. The CDR3 is 15 residues long. The CDR3 reads CASSLVGAAGDTQYF. In nucleotides, the CDR3 is TGTGCCAGCAGCTTAGTTGGAGCGGCGGGAGATACGCAGTATTTT. Together with reference TRBV11-2 and TRBJ2-3, the CDR3 gives the full variable domain: EAGVAQSPRYKIIEKRQSVAFWCNPISGHATLYWYQQILGQGPKLLIQFQNNGVVDDSQLPKDRFSAERLKGVDSTLKIQPAKLEDSAVYLCASSLVGAAGDTQYFGPGTRLTVL.

This clonotype has at least ten counts. The genes are TRBV12-3 or TRBV12-4 and TRBJ1-6, with D maybe TRBD1 (5 bases). Trimming removed 5 bases at V and 7 bases at J, with 15 bases between. The CDR3 totals 15 residues. Here the CDR3 reads CASSLGGGRNSPLHF. CDR3 coding DNA: TGTGCCAGCAGTCTCGGGGGAGGGCGGAATTCACCCCTCCACTTT.

This clonotype has a count of ten or more. This sequence joins TRBV7-6 and TRBJ2-2; weak D call: TRBD1 (7 bases). Trimming shortened V by 5 bases and J by 3 bases, and 10 bases separated the two germline ends. The CDR3 is 14 amino acids. Germline V gene sequence: CDR1 SGHVS, CDR2 FNYEAQ. CDR3 protein: CASSPRGDTGELFF. The DNA of the CDR3 is TGTGCCAGCAGCCCCAGGGGGGACACCGGGGAGCTGTTTTTT.

V is TRBV10-3 and J is TRBJ2-3, with D possibly called TRBD1 or TRBD2 (5 bases each). The V end was cut by 8 bases, the J end by 6 bases, with 9 bases between. Germline loops: CDR1 ENHRY, CDR2 SYGVKD. The CDR3 runs to 11 residues. CDR3 sequence: CAIRGGDTQYF. The CDR3 bases are TGTGCCATCCGGGGCGGGGATACGCAGTATTTT.

CDR3 sequence: CSVVGQLTDTQYF. CDR3 bases: TGCAGCGTTGTCGGTCAGTTGACAGATACGCAGTATTTT. The chain joins TRBV29-1 to TRBJ2-3; no firm D call. Germline V CDR1 and CDR2: SQVTM, ANQGSEA. This CDR3 has 13 amino acids. With 4 bases removed from V and 3 bases from J, the gap between germline ends came to 11 bases.

Many counts were recorded for this clonotype. The gene calls are TRBV5-1 and TRBJ2-7; possible D gene TRBD1, 6 bases. From germline, CDR1 is SGHRS and CDR2 YFSETQ. CDR3 length: 15 residues. V was shortened by 3 bases and J by 2 bases, with 15 bases between the two germline ends. The CDR3 DNA reads as TGCGCCAGCAGCTGGCAGGGGTCCTCGACCTACGAGCAGTACTTC. This encodes CASSWQGSSTYEQYF.

The chain uses TRBV5-1 and TRBJ2-1; D might be TRBD2 (5 bases). The germline V gene encodes CDR1 SGHRS and CDR2 YFSETQ. V gave up 0 bases and J gave up 3 bases, with 10 bases separating them. This CDR3 spans 15 amino acids. The CDR3 reads CASSLERSDYNEQFF. Written as DNA, the CDR3 is TGCGCCAGCAGCTTGGAGCGGTCTGACTACAATGAGCAGTTCTTC.

This clonotype was observed a handful of times. The J gene is TRBJ2-7, the V gene TRBV4-1, with 7 positions matching TRBD2. The CDR3 is made up of 16 amino acids. Trimming removed 1 base from V and 6 bases from J; junction bases left unmatched: 12. The germline gives CDR1 MGHRA, CDR2 YSYEKL. The CDR3 here is CASSQGRARGVLEQYF. The CDR3 region has the DNA TGCGCCAGCAGCCAAGGACGGGCCCGGGGGGTACTCGAGCAGTACTTC.

This clonotype was detected only a few times. V gene TRBV3-1 combines with J gene TRBJ2-5; the match to TRBD1 covers 9 bases. Germline CDR1 LGHDT, CDR2 YNNKEL (reference sequence). V shed 0 bases, J shed 2 bases, and the junction held 4 bases outside the gene matches. The CDR3 contains 16 residues. This CDR3 is CASSQDPGQGQETQYF. DNA for the CDR3: TGTGCCAGCAGCCAAGATCCCGGACAGGGGCAAGAGACCCAGTACTTC.

In regard to this clonotype: Germline and junction disagree at one end, which may indicate a read error. This rearrangement joins TRBV18 to TRBJ1-4, with D unresolved. The CDR3 length is 13 residues. Germline V lookup: CDR1 KGHSH, CDR2 LQKENI. CDR3 sequence: CASSKGKNEKLFF. The CDR3 region has the DNA TGTGCCAGCTCAAAGGGAAAGAATGAGAAACTGTTTTTT.

This clonotype was detected only a few times. The chain is built from TRBV4-1 and TRBJ2-5, with D possibly being TRBD1 or TRBD2 (5 bases each). The V end lost 4 bases, the J end lost 2 bases, and 11 bases lay between the germline ends. Per the germline V gene, CDR1 is MGHRA and CDR2 is YSYEKL. The length of the CDR3 is 14 residues. Here the CDR3 DNA reads TGCGCCAGCAGCCCTGGGGACGGGCAAGAGACCCAGTACTTC. Its translation is CASSPGDGQETQYF.

The rearrangement links TRBV25-1 to TRBJ2-2; 7 nucleotides agree with TRBD1. There are 15 residues in the CDR3. Germline V gene lookup returns CDR1 MGHDK and CDR2 SYGVNS. The trim removed 3 bases at V and 0 bases at J, leaving 1 base unmatched. The CDR3 is CASSEGTANTGELFF. The CDR3 bases are TGTGCCAGCAGTGAGGGGACAGCGAACACCGGGGAGCTGTTTTTT. Full variable domain (remainder filled in from reference TRBV25-1 and TRBJ2-2): EADIYQTPRYLVIGTGKKITLECSQTMGHDKMYWYQQDPGMELHLIHYSYGVNSTEKGDLSSESTVSRIRTEHFPLTLESARPSHTSQYLCASSEGTANTGELFFGEGSRLTVL.

The chain employs TRBV10-3 and TRBJ2-5, with TRBD2 as a possible D gene (6 bases). Trimming took off 10 bases at V and 2 bases at J, with 14 bases between the two ends. CDR1 ENHRY and CDR2 SYGVKD come from the germline V gene. This CDR3 region has 13 residues. The CDR3 DNA reads TGTGCCACCGCGGCGGGGTATCAAGAGACCCAGTACTTC. Encoded protein: CATAAGYQETQYF.